Following are 30 T cell receptor beta chains from one sample sequenced in a study of T cell responses to AZD1222 COVID-19 vaccine. Assay: immunoSEQ multiplex PCR; the TCRdb copy retains only in-frame clones and omits some. The table shows approximately 140,000 clones, with around nine tenths occurring only once. The sample was peripheral blood, taken 28 days after the second AZD1222 dose. These receptors all come from an adult who received the AZD1222 COVID-19 vaccine.

The chain couples TRBV27 to TRBJ2-5; the D call may be TRBD1 or TRBD2 (6 bases each). The CDR3 runs 12 residues. V lost 8 bases, J lost 6 bases, and 13 bases lay in between. Germline V gene lookup returns CDR1 MNHEY and CDR2 SMNVEV (reference sequence). The CDR3, as DNA: TGTGCCAGCGCCGGGGGCGGCAAGACCCAGTACTTC. Amino acid sequence: CASAGGGKTQYF.

The rearrangement uses TRBV24-1 and TRBJ1-1, with 11 bases aligning to TRBD1. The CDR3 loop spans 15 amino acids. Germline CDR1 KGHDR, CDR2 SFDVKD. Trimming at V came to 3 bases and at J to 10 bases, leaving 9 bases not matched to a gene. This CDR3 reads CATSDGTGGGFAAFF. CDR3 DNA: TGTGCCACCAGTGATGGGACAGGGGGGGGTTTCGCAGCTTTCTTT.

The chain couples TRBV7-2 to TRBJ2-1; no clear D gene. Germline V CDR1 and CDR2: SGHTA, FQGNSA. Trimming stripped 1 base from V and 8 bases from J, with 9 bases between. The CDR3 runs to 13 residues. CDR3 in DNA: TGTGCCAGCAGCTTAGTGGAGCTGTATGAGCAGTTCTTC. This encodes CASSLVELYEQFF.

The J gene is TRBJ2-7, the V gene TRBV11-2, with D maybe TRBD1 (5 bases). Germline V lookup: CDR1 SGHAT, CDR2 FQNNGV. The length of the CDR3 is 15 residues. The ends were cut back, 4 bases at V and 3 bases at J, with 16 bases in the middle. The CDR3 region is CASSWTRVINYEQYF. CDR3 in DNA: TGTGCCAGCAGCTGGACCAGGGTAATAAACTACGAGCAGTACTTC.

CDR3 DNA: TGTGCCAGCAGTGATGGACTGAAGATGGTGGATACGCAGTATTTT. This gives the protein CASSDGLKMVDTQYF. V usage is TRBV25-1 and J usage is TRBJ2-3; perhaps TRBD2 as D (5 bases). Deletions cut 3 bases from V and 6 bases from J, with 16 bases between. Germline lookup yields CDR1 MGHDK and CDR2 SYGVNS. This CDR3 region has 15 residues.

CDR3 DNA sequence: TGTGCCAGTAGTGCGCGGACTAGCGGGGGGACAACGGGGGAGCTGTTTTTT. It is translated as CASSARTSGGTTGELFF. The V call is TRBV19, the J call TRBJ2-2, with TRBD2 matching over 14 bases. V was pared by 5 bases and J by 8 bases, with 10 bases of the junction left unmatched. The germline V gene has CDR1 LNHDA and CDR2 SQIVND (reference sequence). The CDR3 consists of 17 residues.

The V and J genes are TRBV3-1 (or the pseudogene TRBV3-2) and TRBJ1-2; no clear D gene. CDR3 length equals 12 residues. Germline CDR1 reads LGHDT; CDR2 reads YNNKEL (reference sequence). The V gene lost 6 bases and the J gene lost 4 bases, with 9 bases spanning the gap. This CDR3 is CASRVGLYGYTF. CDR3 nucleotide sequence: TGTGCCAGCAGGGTAGGCCTCTATGGCTACACCTTC.

This chain uses TRBV3-1 (or the pseudogene TRBV3-2) with TRBJ1-4; D remains unclear. This CDR3 is built from 14 residues. Deletions cut 4 bases from V and 8 bases from J, with 14 bases between. Germline lookup yields CDR1 LGHDT and CDR2 YNNKEL (reference sequence). The CDR3 loop reads CASSRQRGGEKLFF. The CDR3, as DNA: TGTGCCAGCAGCCGGCAGCGGGGTGGGGAAAAACTGTTTTTT.

The J gene is TRBJ2-7, the V gene TRBV5-1; D unresolved. This CDR3 has 11 amino acids. CDR1 is SGHRS and CDR2 is YFSETQ in the germline V gene. Trimming cost V 0 bases and J 7 bases, with 5 bases left between them. The CDR3 loop is CASSLEQEQYF. The CDR3 DNA is TGCGCCAGCAGCTTGGAACAGGAGCAGTACTTC.

This clone was counted only a few times. The rearrangement uses TRBV7-9 and TRBJ2-7; 7 positions agree with TRBD2. The germline V gene has CDR1 SEHNR and CDR2 FQNEAQ (reference sequence). The CDR3 contains 14 residues. V shed 4 bases and J 1 base; nucleotides not matched to a gene: 4. The CDR3 spells CASSSRDYSYEQYF. In nucleotides, the CDR3 is TGTGCCAGCAGCTCCCGGGACTATTCCTACGAGCAGTACTTC.

This chain links TRBV9 with TRBJ2-7; D gene uncertain. Germline V gene data show CDR1 as SGDLS and CDR2 as YYNGEE. This CDR3 is 13 amino acids long. V dropped 4 bases and J dropped 6 bases, with 14 bases sitting between them. The CDR3 protein is CASSRSVTGEQYV. The CDR3 nucleotides are TGTGCCAGCAGCAGATCAGTGACGGGCGAGCAGTACGTC.

This chain uses TRBV4-3 with TRBJ1-3, with unresolved D. Germline CDR1 reads LGHNA; CDR2 reads YSLEER. V lost 0 bases, J lost 2 bases, and 5 bases lay in between. This CDR3 is built from 14 residues. The CDR3: CASSQEYPGNTIYF. CDR3 nucleotide sequence: TGCGCCAGCAGCCAAGAGTACCCTGGAAACACCATATATTTT.

CDR3 protein: CASSPRSGSRTGELFF. CDR3 nucleotides: TGTGCCAGCTCACCACGTAGCGGGAGTCGCACCGGGGAGCTGTTTTTT. The chain links TRBV18 to TRBJ2-2, with 9 bases aligning to TRBD2. The CDR3 loop spans 16 amino acids. Per the germline V gene, CDR1 is KGHSH and CDR2 is LQKENI. V trimming: 1 base; J trimming: 4 bases; junction bases outside the gene matches: 4.

The V call is TRBV9, the J call TRBJ1-1; D remains unclear. Trimming left V 0 bases short and J 1 base short, with 10 bases between. The CDR3 loop spans 15 amino acids. Germline-derived CDR1 and CDR2 are SGDLS and YYNGEE. The CDR3 reads CASSVAGVGNTEAFF. DNA of the CDR3: TGTGCCAGCAGCGTAGCTGGAGTGGGGAACACTGAAGCTTTCTTT. Supplemented by reference TRBV9 and TRBJ1-1, the full variable domain reads DSGVTQTPKHLITATGQRVTLRCSPRSGDLSVYWYQQSLDQGLQFLIQYYNGEERAKGNILERFSAQQFPDLHSELNLSSLELGDSALYFCASSVAGVGNTEAFFGQGTRLTVV.

This chain connects TRBV14 to TRBJ2-2, with D possibly being TRBD1 (5 bases). The CDR3 covers 15 residues. V lost 4 bases and J 1 base, leaving 10 bases between the germline ends. Germline V gene sequence: CDR1 SGHDN, CDR2 FVKESK. As DNA, the CDR3 is TGTGCCAGCAGCCCTCGTAGGGGGAACACCGGGGAGCTGTTTTTT. It encodes CASSPRRGNTGELFF.

This clone was detected once. This chain joins TRBV7-6 and TRBJ2-1; D gene unclear. This CDR3 has 13 amino acids. Per germline, CDR1 SGHVS and CDR2 FNYEAQ. Trimming took off 1 base at V and 5 bases at J, with 6 bases between the two ends. CDR3 coding DNA: TGTGCCAGCAGCTTAGGCAGTGACAATGAGCAGTTCTTC. Encoded protein: CASSLGSDNEQFF. The entire variable domain, with the rest obtained from reference TRBV7-6 and TRBJ2-1, is as follows: GAGVSQSPRYKVTKRGQDVALRCDPISGHVSLYWYRQALGQGPEFLTYFNYEAQQDKSGLPNDRFSAERPEGSISTLTIQRTEQRDSAMYRCASSLGSDNEQFFGPGTRLTVL.

The chain couples TRBV7-9 to TRBJ1-1, with D uncertain. Trimming took 1 base from V and 5 from J, leaving 14 bases between them. This CDR3 is 15 amino acids long. Germline values: CDR1 SEHNR, CDR2 FQNEAQ (reference sequence). The CDR3 nucleotides are TGTGCCAGCAGCTTAGTTCTTGGGATAGGGACTGAAGCTTTCTTT. It translates to CASSLVLGIGTEAFF.

The V gene is TRBV7-6, the J gene TRBJ1-1, with 7 bases identical to TRBD1. V was clipped by 9 bases and J by 3 bases; unmatched bases: 7. The CDR3 covers 13 residues. Germline V gene data show CDR1 as SGHVS and CDR2 as FNYEAQ. The CDR3: CASSQGPHTEAFF. CDR3 in DNA: TGTGCCAGTTCACAGGGGCCGCACACTGAAGCTTTCTTT.

The V call is TRBV19, the J call TRBJ1-4; unclear D gene. This CDR3 has 16 amino acids. CDR1 and CDR2 from the germline V gene are LNHDA and SQIVND (reference sequence). Trimming removed 6 bases from V and 2 bases from J, with 16 bases in between. The DNA for the CDR3 is TGTGCCAGTAGCAACAGCTACCGACGGACTAATGAAAAACTGTTTTTT. This sequence encodes CASSNSYRRTNEKLFF.

The chain recombines TRBV6-5 with TRBJ2-5; D is uncertain. V was cut by 8 bases and J by 5 bases, with 12 bases left in between. This CDR3 is built from 12 residues. Germline CDR1 and CDR2: MNHEY and SVGAGI. CDR3 bases: TGTGCCAGCCTGGCCCGTCGGGAGACCCAGTACTTC. It encodes CASLARRETQYF.

The chain is built from TRBV19 and TRBJ2-5; D may be TRBD2 (6 bases). Germline V CDR1 and CDR2: LNHDA, SQIVND (reference sequence). Trimming removed 5 bases at V and 1 base at J, with 14 bases between. This CDR3 has 15 amino acids. CDR3 sequence: CASSQAGPFQETQYF. Here the CDR3 DNA reads TGTGCCAGTAGTCAAGCGGGCCCCTTCCAAGAGACCCAGTACTTC.

The CDR3 nucleotides read TGTGCCAGTACCAAGGGACTAGCGGGAGGGACTAAGTTCTTC. Its translation: CASTKGLAGGTKFF. The gene calls are TRBV19 and TRBJ2-1; 16 nucleotides line up with TRBD2. CDR3 length equals 14 residues. The junction had 8 bases not matched to a gene; V was cut back by 7 bases and J by 14 bases. In germline, CDR1 is LNHDA, CDR2 SQIVND (reference sequence).

The chain couples TRBV27 to TRBJ1-2; the D is unclear. Germline lookup yields CDR1 MNHEY and CDR2 SMNVEV (reference sequence). V shed 7 bases and J shed 3 bases, with 15 bases lying between them. The CDR3 runs to 14 residues. The CDR3 DNA sequence: TGTGCCAGCAAAGAATCGGGCAGATACTATGGCTACACCTTC. It translates to CASKESGRYYGYTF.

The V call is TRBV5-6, the J call TRBJ1-1; D is unresolved. Germline V gives CDR1 SGHDT, CDR2 YYEEEE. This CDR3 is built from 12 residues. Between the trimmed V and J ends, which lost 1 base and 2 bases, there was a span of 3 bases. The CDR3 DNA reads TGTGCCAGCAGCTTGCCTAACACTGAAGCTTTCTTT. It translates to CASSLPNTEAFF.

The rearrangement joins TRBV20-1 to TRBJ2-5; D unresolved. CDR1 DFQATT and CDR2 SNEGSKA come from the germline V gene (reference sequence). The germline V and J ends were trimmed by 7 bases and 4 bases, with 10 bases remaining between them. This CDR3 has 11 amino acids. The CDR3 reads CSGPLIETQYF. The CDR3 DNA reads as TGCAGTGGCCCGTTAATAGAGACCCAGTACTTC.

This chain links TRBV6-5 with TRBJ2-1; D remains ambiguous. Germline assignment: CDR1 MNHEY and CDR2 SVGAGI. This CDR3 has 15 amino acids. V lost 7 bases to trimming and J lost 3 bases, with 16 bases between them. The CDR3 sequence is CASNRGPTFYNEQFF. The CDR3 DNA reads as TGTGCCAGCAACCGAGGACCGACTTTCTACAATGAGCAGTTCTTC.

The CDR3 spells CASSLPENNEQFF. The CDR3 region has the DNA TGCGCCAGCAGCTTGCCAGAAAACAATGAGCAGTTCTTC. The chain combines TRBV5-1 with TRBJ2-1, with no clear D. Germline V gene lookup returns CDR1 SGHRS and CDR2 YFSETQ. V was cut by 1 base and J by 5 bases, with 7 bases left in between. This CDR3 contains 13 residues. The full variable domain, its missing parts supplied by reference TRBV5-1 and TRBJ2-1, is KAGVTQTPRYLIKTRGQQVTLSCSPISGHRSVSWYQQTPGQGLQFLFEYFSETQRNKGNFPGRFSGRQFSNSRSEMNVSTLELGDSALYLCASSLPENNEQFFGPGTRLTVL.

This chain links TRBV14 with TRBJ1-1, with D perhaps matching TRBD1 (5 bases). Germline CDR1 is SGHDN and CDR2 is FVKESK. The CDR3 is 14 residues long. V lost 1 base to trimming and J lost 4 bases, with 10 bases between them. The CDR3 sequence is CASSQGAGGTEAFF. The CDR3 bases are TGTGCCAGCAGCCAAGGAGCGGGGGGCACTGAAGCTTTCTTT. The full variable domain, rest sourced from reference TRBV14 and TRBJ1-1, is EAGVTQFPSHSVIEKGQTVTLRCDPISGHDNLYWYRRVMGKEIKFLLHFVKESKQDESGMPNNRFLAERTGGTYSTLKVQPAELEDSGVYFCASSQGAGGTEAFFGQGTRLTVV.

The chain recombines TRBV2 with TRBJ1-5; D remains ambiguous. The CDR3 totals 15 residues. Germline CDR1 SNHLY, CDR2 FYNNEI. V was trimmed by 6 bases and J by 0 bases, leaving 12 bases between them. CDR3 in amino acids: CASRHQDNSNQPQHF. CDR3 coding DNA: TGTGCCAGCAGGCACCAGGATAATAGCAATCAGCCCCAGCATTTT. The full variable domain, rest sourced from reference TRBV2 and TRBJ1-5, is EPEVTQTPSHQVTQMGQEVILRCVPISNHLYFYWYRQILGQKVEFLVSFYNNEISEKSEIFDDQFSVERPDGSNFTLKIRSTKLEDSAMYFCASRHQDNSNQPQHFGDGTRLSIL.

The genes are TRBV5-1 and TRBJ1-1; D unresolved. V was trimmed by 4 bases and J by 4 bases, leaving 11 bases between them. Germline CDR1 SGHRS, CDR2 YFSETQ. The length of the CDR3 is 13 residues. CDR3: CASSTPSGTEAFF. CDR3 in DNA: TGCGCCAGCAGCACTCCTTCGGGCACTGAAGCTTTCTTT.